This T cell receptor (beta chain) is drawn from a study of somatic mutations in cytotoxic T cells in rheumatoid arthritis. Profiled with immunoSEQ multiplex PCR; TCRdb holds only in-frame clones, not every one. The sample consists of 15,000 or so clones, approximately 75% of them appearing once. The CDR3 has 13 amino acids. Per the germline V gene, CDR1 is SGHRS and CDR2 is YFSETQ. The V end lost 6 bases, the J end lost 4 bases, and 13 bases lay between the germline ends. The receptor's source is an adult with rheumatoid arthritis. The rearrangement uses TRBV5-1 and TRBJ2-5; TRBD1 is a possible D gene (6 bases). Sequencing used CD8+ T cells sorted from blood. The CDR3 bases are TGCGCCAGCAACCGGGACAAGGGAGAGACCCAGTACTTC. Protein sequence: CASNRDKGETQYF.